These 8 T cell receptor beta chains were all obtained from the same sample, sequenced in a study of blood T cell repertoires in COVID-19. The assay was immunoSEQ multiplex PCR, and TCRdb's table has in-frame clones only and misses some. Of just under 150,000 clones listed, 80% to 90% were seen once; the top ten hold 35% to 40%. The material sequenced was peripheral blood. The receptors derive from a man over 45 who had recovered from COVID-19.

V is TRBV11-2 and J is TRBJ2-4; a weak D match, TRBD1 (6 bases). The ends were cut back, 0 bases at V and 2 bases at J, with 8 bases in the middle. The CDR3 spans 15 residues. Germline CDR1 is SGHAT and CDR2 is FQNNGV. This CDR3 is CASSLDWGPKNIQYF. CDR3 DNA: TGTGCCAGCAGCTTAGATTGGGGGCCCAAAAACATTCAGTACTTC.

On this clone: At the DNA level, this CDR3 is encoded by other sequences in the same sample as well. The J gene is TRBJ1-5, the V gene TRBV15; TRBD1 might be the D (5 bases). Germline CDR1 reads LNHNV; CDR2 reads YYDKDF (reference sequence). The germline V and J ends were trimmed by 0 bases and 2 bases, with 11 bases remaining between them. The CDR3 covers 16 residues. The CDR3 sequence is CATSREATGGNQPQHF. For the CDR3, the DNA is TGTGCCACCAGCAGAGAAGCAACAGGCGGCAATCAGCCCCAGCATTTT.

The chain uses TRBV19 and TRBJ1-5, with 8 bases aligning to TRBD1. Germline assignment: CDR1 LNHDA and CDR2 SQIVND (reference sequence). The ends lost 7 bases at V and 2 bases at J; junction bases unmatched: 10. CDR3 length: 16 amino acids. Here the CDR3 reads CASIDVWGQGNQPQHF. The CDR3 DNA sequence: TGTGCCAGTATCGACGTATGGGGACAGGGCAATCAGCCCCAGCATTTT.

V gene TRBV6-5 combines with J gene TRBJ2-7; D perhaps matches TRBD2 (5 bases). Germline V gene sequence: CDR1 MNHEY, CDR2 SVGAGI. This CDR3 spans 13 amino acids. V gave up 0 bases and J gave up 8 bases, with 11 bases separating them. The CDR3, as DNA: TGTGCCAGCAGTTACTCGTACGGGGAGAAGCAGTACTTC. This codes for CASSYSYGEKQYF.

This clone was observed once. J is TRBJ1-4 and V is TRBV29-1; D is ambiguous. Deletions cut 4 bases from V and 0 bases from J, with 3 bases between. Per the germline V gene, CDR1 is SQVTM and CDR2 is ANQGSEA. The CDR3 has 12 residues. This CDR3 reads CSVGATNEKLFF. The DNA of the CDR3 is TGCAGCGTTGGAGCAACTAATGAAAAACTGTTTTTT.

This clone was seen only once. Within the sample, other DNA sequences also encode this same CDR3. The chain combines TRBV18 with TRBJ1-6; 8 bases fit TRBD1. CDR3 length equals 16 residues. CDR1 and CDR2 (germline): KGHSH, LQKENI. Trimming took 3 bases from V and 14 from J; bases not matched to a gene: 15. CDR3 amino acids: CASSPASQGARRALHF. CDR3 in DNA: TGTGCCAGCTCACCGGCGTCGCAGGGGGCGAGGAGGGCCCTCCACTTT.

This clone was observed a single time. The V and J genes are TRBV2 and TRBJ1-2; 8 bases line up with TRBD1. Losses at the gene ends were 5 bases for V and 4 bases for J; bases not matched to a gene: 3. Looked up from germline, CDR1 is SNHLY and CDR2 is FYNNEI. There are 13 residues in the CDR3. CDR3 amino acids: CASSRTGSYGYTF. The CDR3 nucleotides read TGTGCCAGCAGTCGGACAGGGAGCTATGGCTACACCTTC.

The CDR3 loop reads CASSLHYRGGALLNEQFF. The CDR3 DNA is TGTGCCAGCAGCCTACATTATAGGGGCGGGGCTCTTCTGAATGAGCAGTTCTTC. The rearrangement uses TRBV9 and TRBJ2-1; D is perhaps TRBD2 (6 bases). Deletions cut 4 bases from V and 7 bases from J, with 27 bases between. The germline V gene has CDR1 SGDLS and CDR2 YYNGEE. This CDR3 is built from 18 residues.